The 13 T cell receptor beta chains below all came from one sample that was sequenced in a study of cytomegalovirus exposure and HLA in healthy donors (TCRdb year 2017). The library relied on the immunoSEQ multiplex PCR assay. For the multiplex PCR, a mixture combining 60 forward primers for TCR Vbeta segments and 13 reverse primers for TCR Jbeta segments was used. TCRdb re-hosts the immuneACCESS table, in-frame sequences only. Its copies lack some clones; in the studies checked, an unresolved V gene accounts for under half of them, and the cause for the rest is not known. In all, the sample holds 95,000 to 150,000 clones, and under 12% of those were seen once. Together, the top ten hold 4.6% of the sample. Sequenced: PBMCs. All receptors derive from a woman under 30 in good health and CMV-seropositive.

V gene TRBV5-1 combines with J gene TRBJ1-1, with D unclear. Trimming took 0 bases from V and 0 from J, leaving 12 bases between them. The germline CDR1 and CDR2 sequences are SGHRS and YFSETQ. CDR3 size: 16 residues. CDR3 region: CASSLDSGGMNTEAFF. As DNA, the CDR3 is TGCGCCAGCAGCTTGGACTCAGGCGGGATGAACACTGAAGCTTTCTTT.

The chain has TRBV19 and TRBJ2-1; 11 bases are a match to TRBD1. The CDR3 contains 14 residues. The germline gives CDR1 LNHDA, CDR2 SQIVND (reference sequence). Unmatched junction bases numbered 5, after V lost 6 bases and J lost 7 bases. The CDR3 spells CASRGDRGTNEQFF. For the CDR3, the DNA is TGTGCCAGTAGGGGGGACAGGGGGACGAATGAGCAGTTCTTC.

The gene calls are TRBV27 and TRBJ2-7, with 7 bases matching TRBD1. V was pared by 5 bases and J by 1 base, with 11 bases of the junction left unmatched. The CDR3 extends over 16 amino acids. Per the germline V gene, CDR1 is MNHEY and CDR2 is SMNVEV (reference sequence). The CDR3 DNA follows: TGTGCCAGCAGTCCTTATCAGGGGGTGCTTTCCTACGAGCAGTACTTC. This codes for CASSPYQGVLSYEQYF.

This clone has just a few counts. The genes are TRBV29-1 and TRBJ1-2; D is possibly TRBD1 (6 bases). CDR1 and CDR2 from the germline V gene are SQVTM and ANQGSEA. The V and J ends lost 5 bases and 8 bases respectively, with 15 bases between them. The CDR3 is 12 residues long. CDR3 nucleotide sequence: TGCAGCGTTAGTGGCAGGGGTACGGGCTACACCTTC. Translating it yields CSVSGRGTGYTF.

The V gene is TRBV11-2, the J gene TRBJ1-5, with D unclear. Trimming cost V 1 base and J 5 bases, with 6 bases left between them. Germline CDR1 is SGHAT and CDR2 is FQNNGV. CDR3 size: 13 residues. CDR3 residues: CASSLVAHQPQHF. The DNA for the CDR3 is TGTGCCAGCAGCTTAGTGGCTCATCAGCCCCAGCATTTT.

This clone has more than one count but fewer than ten. This chain uses TRBV25-1 with TRBJ1-5, with D perhaps matching TRBD1 (6 bases). The V gene's germline CDR1 is MGHDK and CDR2 SYGVNS. V gave up 6 bases and J gave up 3 bases, with 12 bases separating them. This CDR3 contains 14 residues. The CDR3 DNA is TGTGCCAGCAGCCTCACAGGGAACAATCAGCCCCAGCATTTT. This translates into CASSLTGNNQPQHF. The full variable domain, with the rest looked up from reference TRBV25-1 and TRBJ1-5, is EADIYQTPRYLVIGTGKKITLECSQTMGHDKMYWYQQDPGMELHLIHYSYGVNSTEKGDLSSESTVSRIRTEHFPLTLESARPSHTSQYLCASSLTGNNQPQHFGDGTRLSIL.

This clone was found a few times. The rearrangement links TRBV28 to TRBJ1-4; TRBD1 aligns across 7 bases. Germline V gene lookup returns CDR1 MDHEN and CDR2 SYDVKM. The CDR3 is 16 residues long. The J segment lost 0 bases and the V segment lost 8 bases, leaving 9 bases of the junction unmatched. The CDR3 region is CASFGTGDATNEKLFF. CDR3 in DNA: TGTGCCAGCTTTGGTACAGGGGATGCAACTAATGAAAAACTGTTTTTT.

This clone was counted a few times. This rearrangement joins TRBV15 to TRBJ2-3; 8 positions match TRBD2. Germline trimming cut 0 bases from V and 3 bases from J; bases unmatched to any gene: 8. The CDR3 is 17 residues long. Looked up from germline, CDR1 is LNHNV and CDR2 is YYDKDF (reference sequence). The CDR3 DNA is TGTGCCACCAGCAGAGATCGTATTAGCGGGATAACAGATACGCAGTATTTT. Encoded protein: CATSRDRISGITDTQYF.

The chain links TRBV4-1 to TRBJ2-1, with D possibly being TRBD2 (6 bases). The germline V and J ends were trimmed by 4 bases and 0 bases, with 16 bases remaining between them. The CDR3 is 17 amino acids. Germline-derived CDR1 and CDR2 are MGHRA and YSYEKL. As DNA, the CDR3 is TGCGCCAGCAGCCCGGAGGGCGGCACCAGCTCCTACAATGAGCAGTTCTTC. Its protein is CASSPEGGTSSYNEQFF.

This clone was detected only a few times. This sequence joins TRBV30 and TRBJ1-1; TRBD1 matches at 7 bases. The V and J ends lost 8 bases and 1 base, in that order; junction bases with no gene match: 7. The CDR3 runs 13 residues. Germline V gene data show CDR1 as GTSNPN and CDR2 as SVGIG (reference sequence). CDR3 sequence: CARRGQPNTEAFF. The CDR3 DNA reads as TGTGCCCGCAGGGGACAGCCGAACACTGAAGCTTTCTTT.

The rearrangement links TRBV5-1 to TRBJ2-5; D gene ambiguous. Germline CDR1 and CDR2: SGHRS and YFSETQ. V lost 4 bases and J lost 2, with 6 bases in between. This CDR3 region has 12 residues. The DNA for the CDR3 is TGCGCCAGCAGCCAGAATCAAGAGACCCAGTACTTC. Translating it yields CASSQNQETQYF.

The chain is built from TRBV30 and TRBJ2-6; D is possibly TRBD1 (6 bases). Between the trimmed V and J ends, which lost 0 bases and 4 bases, there was a span of 10 bases. CDR3 length: 15 residues. Germline lookup yields CDR1 GTSNPN and CDR2 SVGIG (reference sequence). CDR3 bases: TGTGCCTGGAGTGTACAGGGTGGAGGGGCCAACGTCCTGACTTTC. Translating gives CAWSVQGGGANVLTF. The full variable domain, in which reference TRBV30 and TRBJ2-6 provide the parts outside the CDR3, is SQTIHQWPATLVQPVGSPLSLECTVEGTSNPNLYWYRQAAGRGLQLLFYSVGIGQISSEVPQNLSASRPQDRQFILSSKKLLLSDSGFYLCAWSVQGGGANVLTFGAGSRLTVL.

This clone was observed a few times. The chain uses TRBV7-8 and TRBJ1-5; 7 positions agree with TRBD1. Trimming cost V 4 bases and J 1 base; bases outside gene matches: 4. The germline V gene has CDR1 SGHVS and CDR2 FQNEAQ. CDR3 length: 15 amino acids. CDR3 DNA: TGTGCCAGCAGCTGGATGGACAGGAGCAATCAGCCCCAGCATTTT. It yields the protein CASSWMDRSNQPQHF. The full variable domain, in which reference TRBV7-8 and TRBJ1-5 provide the parts outside the CDR3, is GAGVSQSPRYKVAKRGQDVALRCDPISGHVSLFWYQQALGQGPEFLTYFQNEAQLDKSGLPSDRFFAERPEGSVSTLKIQRTQQEDSAVYLCASSWMDRSNQPQHFGDGTRLSIL.